The T cell receptor beta chain described here comes from a study of T cell changes during pregnancy in multiple sclerosis. TCRdb keeps only in-frame clones here, not all; method: immunoSEQ multiplex PCR. The sample lists 45,000 to 55,000 clones; approximately 92% were seen once. Germline-derived CDR1 and CDR2 are LNHDA and SQIVND (reference sequence). The V end was cut by 7 bases, the J end by 7 bases, with 17 bases between. CDR3 length equals 14 residues. The material sequenced was CD4+ T cells from peripheral blood mononuclear cells, taken in the second trimester of pregnancy. This chain joins TRBV19 and TRBJ2-1, with no clear D. The source of this sequence is a female donor in good health, enrolled as a control in a pregnancy study. The CDR3 spells CASTDRGTGNEQFF. Written as DNA, the CDR3 is TGTGCCAGTACAGATCGCGGCACCGGGAATGAGCAGTTCTTC.